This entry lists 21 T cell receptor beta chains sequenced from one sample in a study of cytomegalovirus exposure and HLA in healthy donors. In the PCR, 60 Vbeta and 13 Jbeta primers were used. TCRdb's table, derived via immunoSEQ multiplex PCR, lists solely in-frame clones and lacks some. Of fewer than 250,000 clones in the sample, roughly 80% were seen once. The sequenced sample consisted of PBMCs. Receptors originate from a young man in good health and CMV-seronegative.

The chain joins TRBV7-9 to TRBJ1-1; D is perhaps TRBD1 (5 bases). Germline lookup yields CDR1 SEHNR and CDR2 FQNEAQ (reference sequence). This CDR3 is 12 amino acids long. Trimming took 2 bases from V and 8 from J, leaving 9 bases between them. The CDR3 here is CASSLRQTEAFF. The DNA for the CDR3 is TGTGCCAGCAGCTTACGACAGACCGAAGCTTTCTTT.

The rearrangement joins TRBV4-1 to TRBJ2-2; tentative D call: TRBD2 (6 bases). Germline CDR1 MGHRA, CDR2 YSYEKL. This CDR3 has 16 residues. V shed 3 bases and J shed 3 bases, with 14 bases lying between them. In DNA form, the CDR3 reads TGCGCCAGCAGCCAGTTTCCGGGACTCGACACCGGGGAGCTGTTTTTT. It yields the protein CASSQFPGLDTGELFF.

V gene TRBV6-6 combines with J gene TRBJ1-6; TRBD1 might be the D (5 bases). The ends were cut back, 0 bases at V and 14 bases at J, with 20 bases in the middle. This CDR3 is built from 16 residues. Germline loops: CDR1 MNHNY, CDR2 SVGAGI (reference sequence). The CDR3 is CASSYSAARVFSTLHF. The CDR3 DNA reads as TGTGCCAGCAGTTACTCTGCCGCCAGGGTGTTTTCTACCCTCCACTTT.

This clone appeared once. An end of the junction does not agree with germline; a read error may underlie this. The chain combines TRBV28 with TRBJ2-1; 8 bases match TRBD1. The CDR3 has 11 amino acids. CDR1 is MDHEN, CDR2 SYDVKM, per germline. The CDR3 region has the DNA TGTGCCAGCAGTTCAGGGGGCAGGGGAATCTTC. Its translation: CASSSGGRGIF.

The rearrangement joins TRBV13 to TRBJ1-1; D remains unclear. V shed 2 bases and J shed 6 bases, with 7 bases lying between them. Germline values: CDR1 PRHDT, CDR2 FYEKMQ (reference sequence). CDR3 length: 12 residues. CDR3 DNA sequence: TGTGCCAGCAGCTTATCCGAGTCTGAAGCTTTCTTT. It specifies CASSLSESEAFF.

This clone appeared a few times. CDR3 amino acids: CASSVDPGYTEAFF. DNA for the CDR3: TGTGCCAGCAGCGTAGATCCGGGGTACACTGAAGCTTTCTTT. The chain joins TRBV9 to TRBJ1-1; no firm D call. CDR3 length: 14 amino acids. CDR1 is SGDLS, CDR2 YYNGEE, per germline. V was pared by 0 bases and J by 3 bases, with 9 bases between.

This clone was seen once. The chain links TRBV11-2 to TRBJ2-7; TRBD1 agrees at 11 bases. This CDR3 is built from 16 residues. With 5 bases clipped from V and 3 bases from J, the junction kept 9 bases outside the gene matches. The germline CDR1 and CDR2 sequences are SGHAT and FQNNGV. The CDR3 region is CASSLPGTGGFYEQYF. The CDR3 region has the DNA TGTGCCAGCAGCCTCCCCGGGACAGGGGGTTTCTACGAGCAGTACTTC.

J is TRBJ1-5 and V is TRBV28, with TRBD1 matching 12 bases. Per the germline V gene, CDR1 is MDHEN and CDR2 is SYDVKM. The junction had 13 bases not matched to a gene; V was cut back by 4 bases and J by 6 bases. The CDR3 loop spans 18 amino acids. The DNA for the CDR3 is TGTGCCAGCAGTTATCGGGACAGGGGGCGCTCGAAGACTCAGCCCCAGCATTTT. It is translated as CASSYRDRGRSKTQPQHF.

CDR3 amino acids: CASSVDRASLREQYF. The CDR3 region has the DNA TGTGCCAGCAGCGTGGACAGGGCAAGCTTACGGGAGCAGTACTTC. The chain links TRBV5-4 to TRBJ2-7; 8 positions match TRBD1. CDR3 length equals 15 residues. V was clipped by 4 bases and J by 7 bases; unmatched bases: 13. In germline, CDR1 is SGHNT, CDR2 YYREEE (reference sequence).

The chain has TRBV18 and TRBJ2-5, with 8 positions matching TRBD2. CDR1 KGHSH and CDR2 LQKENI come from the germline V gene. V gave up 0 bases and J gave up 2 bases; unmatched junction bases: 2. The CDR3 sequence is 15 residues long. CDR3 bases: TGTGCCAGCTCACCACCACGGGGGGGACAAGAGACCCAGTACTTC. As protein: CASSPPRGGQETQYF.

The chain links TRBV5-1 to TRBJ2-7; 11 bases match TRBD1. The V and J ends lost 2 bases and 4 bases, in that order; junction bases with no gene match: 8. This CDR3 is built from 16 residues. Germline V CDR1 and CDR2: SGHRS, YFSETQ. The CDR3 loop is CASSLTGTGGPYEQYF. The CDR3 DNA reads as TGCGCCAGCAGCTTAACCGGGACAGGGGGACCGTACGAGCAGTACTTC. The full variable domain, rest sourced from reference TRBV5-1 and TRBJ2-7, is KAGVTQTPRYLIKTRGQQVTLSCSPISGHRSVSWYQQTPGQGLQFLFEYFSETQRNKGNFPGRFSGRQFSNSRSEMNVSTLELGDSALYLCASSLTGTGGPYEQYFGPGTRLTVT.

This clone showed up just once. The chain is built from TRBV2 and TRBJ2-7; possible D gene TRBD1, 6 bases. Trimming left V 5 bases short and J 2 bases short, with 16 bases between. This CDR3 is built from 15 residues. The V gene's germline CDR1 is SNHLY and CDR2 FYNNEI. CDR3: CASSSQGRGTYEQYF. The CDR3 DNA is TGTGCCAGCAGTTCACAGGGACGAGGTACCTACGAGCAGTACTTC.

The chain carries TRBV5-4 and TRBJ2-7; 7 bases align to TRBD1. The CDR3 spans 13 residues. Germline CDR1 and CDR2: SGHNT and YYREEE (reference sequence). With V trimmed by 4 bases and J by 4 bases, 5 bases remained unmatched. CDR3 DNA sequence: TGTGCCAGCAGCAAGGGGGCTGGGTACGAGCAGTACTTC. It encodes CASSKGAGYEQYF.

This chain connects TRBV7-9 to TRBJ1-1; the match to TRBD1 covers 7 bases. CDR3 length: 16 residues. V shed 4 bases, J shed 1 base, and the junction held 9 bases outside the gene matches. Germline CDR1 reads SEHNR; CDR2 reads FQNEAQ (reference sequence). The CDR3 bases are TGTGCCAGCAGCTCTTTCGGGACAGCCTCGAACACTGAAGCTTTCTTT. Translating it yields CASSSFGTASNTEAFF.

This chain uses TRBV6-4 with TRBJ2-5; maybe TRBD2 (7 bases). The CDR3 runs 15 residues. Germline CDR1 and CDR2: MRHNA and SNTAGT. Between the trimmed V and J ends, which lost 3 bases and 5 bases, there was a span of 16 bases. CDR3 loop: CASSESPGGHETQYF. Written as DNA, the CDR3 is TGTGCCAGCAGTGAAAGTCCGGGGGGCCACGAGACCCAGTACTTC.

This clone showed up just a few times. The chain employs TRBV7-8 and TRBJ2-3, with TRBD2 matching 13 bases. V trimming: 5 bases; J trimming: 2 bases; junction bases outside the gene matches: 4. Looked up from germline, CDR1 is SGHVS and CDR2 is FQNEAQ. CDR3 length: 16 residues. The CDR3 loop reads CASSVGTSGDTDTQYF. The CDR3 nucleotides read TGTGCCAGCAGCGTCGGGACTAGCGGGGACACAGATACGCAGTATTTT.

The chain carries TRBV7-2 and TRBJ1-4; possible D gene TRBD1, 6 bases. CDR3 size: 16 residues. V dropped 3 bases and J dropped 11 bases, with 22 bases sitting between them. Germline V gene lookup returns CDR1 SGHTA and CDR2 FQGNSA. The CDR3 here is CASSLNPGTSPSKLFF. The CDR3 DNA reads TGTGCCAGCAGCTTGAATCCCGGGACATCCCCCTCTAAACTGTTTTTT.

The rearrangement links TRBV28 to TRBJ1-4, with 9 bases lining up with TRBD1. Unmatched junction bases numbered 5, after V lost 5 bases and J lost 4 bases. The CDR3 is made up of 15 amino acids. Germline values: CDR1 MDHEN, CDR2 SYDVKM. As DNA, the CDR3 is TGTGCCAGCAGTGTTGGGGGACAGGGTAATGAAAAACTGTTTTTT. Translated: CASSVGGQGNEKLFF.

This CDR3 reads CASSDRGNSPLHF. The DNA for the CDR3 is TGTGCCAGCTCGGACAGGGGGAATTCACCCCTCCACTTT. The chain carries TRBV2 and TRBJ1-6, with 10 bases that match TRBD1. The CDR3 is 13 amino acids. The junction had 2 bases not matched to a gene; V was cut back by 8 bases and J by 7 bases. Germline lookup yields CDR1 SNHLY and CDR2 FYNNEI.

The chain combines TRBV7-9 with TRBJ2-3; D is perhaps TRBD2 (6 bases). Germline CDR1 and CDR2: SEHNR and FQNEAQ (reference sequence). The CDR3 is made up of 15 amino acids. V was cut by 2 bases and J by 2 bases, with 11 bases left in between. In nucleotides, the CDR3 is TGTGCCAGCAGCTTAAGGCGGGGCAACACAGATACGCAGTATTTT. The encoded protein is CASSLRRGNTDTQYF. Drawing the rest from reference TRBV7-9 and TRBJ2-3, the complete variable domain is DTGVSQNPRHKITKRGQNVTFRCDPISEHNRLYWYRQTLGQGPEFLTYFQNEAQLEKSRLLSDRFSAERPKGSFSTLEIQRTEQGDSAMYLCASSLRRGNTDTQYFGPGTRLTVL.

The CDR3 loop is CAIQPSTDTQYF. The CDR3 region has the DNA TGTGCCATACAGCCTAGCACAGATACGCAGTATTTT. The chain is built from TRBV7-9 and TRBJ2-3; D uncertain. The CDR3 extends over 12 amino acids. Germline CDR1 SEHNR, CDR2 FQNEAQ (reference sequence). V dropped 10 bases and J dropped 0 bases, with 8 bases sitting between them.